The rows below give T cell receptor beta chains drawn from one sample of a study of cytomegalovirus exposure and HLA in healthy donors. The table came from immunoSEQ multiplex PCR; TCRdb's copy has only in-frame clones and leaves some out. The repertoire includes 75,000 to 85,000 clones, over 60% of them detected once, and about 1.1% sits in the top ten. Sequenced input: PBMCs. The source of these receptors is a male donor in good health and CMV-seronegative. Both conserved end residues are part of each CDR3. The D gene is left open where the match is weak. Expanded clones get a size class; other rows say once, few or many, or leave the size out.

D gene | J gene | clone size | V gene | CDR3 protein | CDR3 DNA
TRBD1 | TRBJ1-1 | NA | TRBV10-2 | CASSSRDRGNTEAFF | TGCGCCAGCAGTTCCCGGGACAGGGGGAACACTGAAGCTTTCTTT
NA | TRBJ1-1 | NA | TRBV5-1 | CASSLAGHMNTEAFF | TGCGCCAGCAGCTTGGCCGGACACATGAACACTGAAGCTTTCTTT
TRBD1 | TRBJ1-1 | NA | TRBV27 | CASSSNAQGFDTEAFF | TGTGCCAGCAGTTCGAACGCACAGGGGTTTGACACTGAAGCTTTCTTT
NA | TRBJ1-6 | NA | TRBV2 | CASLPGHDNSPLHF | TGTGCCAGTCTACCGGGACACGATAATTCACCCCTCCACTTT
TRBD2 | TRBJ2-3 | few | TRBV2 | CASSSTSEEADTHYF | TGTGCCAGCAGTTCGACTAGCGAAGAGGCAGATACGCACTATTTT
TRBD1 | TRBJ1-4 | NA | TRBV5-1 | CASSTWTGQTNEKLFF | TGCGCCAGCAGCACCTGGACAGGGCAAACTAATGAAAAACTGTTTTTT
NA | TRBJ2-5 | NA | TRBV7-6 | CASSLASPGEETQYF | TGTGCCAGCAGCTTAGCGTCACCAGGGGAAGAGACCCAGTACTTC
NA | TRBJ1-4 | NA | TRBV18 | CASSPSAGNEKLFF | TGTGCCAGCTCACCCTCGGCAGGGAATGAAAAACTGTTTTTT
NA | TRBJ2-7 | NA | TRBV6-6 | CASQESLSEQYF | TGTGCCAGCCAGGAATCCCTCTCGGAGCAGTACTTC
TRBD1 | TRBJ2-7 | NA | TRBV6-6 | CASSYSGQGSQYEQYF | TGTGCCAGCAGTTACTCGGGACAGGGGAGTCAGTACGAGCAGTACTTC
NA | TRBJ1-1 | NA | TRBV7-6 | CASSTLRAGANTEAFF | TGTGCCAGCAGCACTCTTAGGGCAGGGGCGAACACTGAAGCTTTCTTT